The text below deals with one TCR beta chain. This clonotype was counted many times. It has no known antigen specificity. Within one base of it there is no much larger clone, and no base qualities were kept. This sample is part of a study of read filtering for tumor transcriptome and immune sequencing (TCRdb year 2020). Background for the entire study: The cohort consisted of roughly 18 male and around 15 female patients, with a mean age of approximately 66 years and an age range of about 47 to 90. By revised international staging, 8 or 9 patients were R-ISS I, under 20 were R-ISS II and 6 or 7 were R-ISS III. After DNase treatment, whole-transcriptome libraries were prepared using the TruSeq RNA Access Library Prep Kit. Per sample, about 4.05 to 11 million TCR-region mapped reads were obtained with IR-seq, compared with only roughly 80 to 1273 with RNA-seq. The study compared TCR repertoires from targeted immune repertoire sequencing and bulk whole-transcriptome sequencing run on the same bone marrow samples. One main goal was a read-filtering strategy for immune repertoire data, in particular deciding whether clonotypes backed by only one read should be removed.

General conclusions and limits of the study: The sorted CD138-negative fraction was composed of a mixed bone marrow immune population rather than of purified T cells. Single-read clonotypes made up roughly four fifths of clonotypes but roughly 3.2% of total reads in IR-seq, and approximately 73% of clonotypes and 35% to 55% of reads in RNA-seq. The correlation between IR-seq and RNA-seq shared clonotype proportions rose when single-read clonotypes were removed. Clonotypes were captured by IR-seq at much higher depth and more reliably than by RNA-seq, and smaller IR-seq throughput was sufficient for identification of most shared clonotypes.

The CDR3 measures 15 amino acids from cysteine to phenylalanine. Solely the CDR3 DNA is kept, with 45 bases framed from the first base. Based on the germline V gene, the CDR1 and CDR2 sequences are SGHRS and YFSETQ. For this chain, trimming is 1 base at the V end and 2 bases at the J end, and the number of junction bases without a gene match is 4. Each patient had bone marrow sampled at the time of active disease. Bone marrow mononuclear cells were isolated by Ficoll-Hypaque density gradient centrifugation. Myeloma plasma cells were removed and CD138-negative cells were obtained by negative selection following labeling with CD138 magnetic microbeads on a MACS separator. The purity of the isolated cells was checked by flow cytometry with CD138 antibodies on an Attune NxT. Total RNA was extracted using TRIzol reagent and was quantified on a NanoDrop spectrophotometer. For each patient, the CD138-negative bone marrow sample underwent paired RNA-seq and IR-seq.

TCR libraries were built from approximately 400 ng RNA with the Immunoverse kit, using molecular barcoded adaptors covering alpha/delta and beta/gamma chains. TCR library preparation used the same RNA that was used for transcriptome sequencing. An Illumina HiSeq 4000 with 2 x 150 cycles was used to sequence the TCR libraries. The published analysis was carried out like this. With MiXCR, TCR reads were aligned to human V, D, J and C references and assembled into CDR3 clonotypes, with quality filtering and error correction included. The tcR package in R was used for analysis of clonotype counts and gene usage diversity. For inspection of raw mapping reads, RNA-seq reads were mapped by STAR aligner version 2.5.3a onto GRCh37 of the human genome. IR-seq fastq files were randomly downsampled with Seqtk 1.3 to test the effect of sequencing depth on detected clonotypes. The public reads were reanalyzed by TCRdb: fastp trimming at Q25, MiXCR alignment, in-frame beta chains only. Entries are consolidated by CDR3 protein sequence, retaining the most common genes and DNA. TCRdb, not the authors, supplied the V and J calls. The sample table shows approximately 45,000 distinct CDR3 sequences, and less than 20% are seen once. The ten most abundant clones make up over 35% of the sample.

The sample comprised a population of CD138-negative cells sorted from bone marrow. The cell subset or site tag for this specimen amounts to: bone marrow mononuclear cells depleted of CD138+ plasma/myeloma cells by negative magnetic selection. The clonotype comes from a donor over 35 with multiple myeloma. The rearranged chain carries TRBV5-1 and TRBJ2-5, and TRBD1 aligns with 8 junction nucleotides. Here is the DNA: TGCGCCAGCAGCTTGTATGGGACAGGACAAGAGACCCAGTACTTC. It is translated as CASSLYGTGQETQYF.